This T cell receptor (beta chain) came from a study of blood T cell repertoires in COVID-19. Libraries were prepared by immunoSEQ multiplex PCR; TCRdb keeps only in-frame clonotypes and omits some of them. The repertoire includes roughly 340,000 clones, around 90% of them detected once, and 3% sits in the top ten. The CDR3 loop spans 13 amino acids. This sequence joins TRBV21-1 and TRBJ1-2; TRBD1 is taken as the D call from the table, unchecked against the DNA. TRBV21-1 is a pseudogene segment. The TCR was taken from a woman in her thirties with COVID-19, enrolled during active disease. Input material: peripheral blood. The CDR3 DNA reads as TGTGCCAGCAAAGGAGACAGATACTATGGCTACACCTTC. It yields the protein CASKGDRYYGYTF.